This record looks at one TCR beta chain sequence and its context. Its antigen specificity is not known. The input lacks base qualities; no much larger clone sits a single base away. The immunoSEQ Assay, a bias-controlled multiplex PCR, was used to amplify TCRbeta CDR3 regions from genomic DNA. In the paper's pipeline: Within the assay, amplification of reference gene primers was used to estimate how many nucleated cells each sample contained. To quantify the absolute abundance of each unique TCRbeta CDR3 rearrangement, sequence reads were collapsed and filtered. Productive Simpson clonality was computed per sample as the square root of Simpson's diversity index over productive rearrangements. Imported from immuneACCESS, the table was reduced by TCRdb to in-frame sequences with V and J called. These copies leave out some clones; in studies compared against another copy, an unresolved V gene accounts for under half, and the cause of the remainder is not known. That table furnishes V, J and clone size, whereas the DNA furnished D and trimming. The sample has more than 300,000 clones on record, about 90% of them singletons. The ten top clones hold around 0.96% of the sample.

CDR1 and CDR2 were assigned from the germline V gene (reference sequence) as LGHDT and YNNKEL. The CDR3 covers 15 residues, taking in both the cysteine and the phenylalanine. Kept here is only the CDR3 DNA, which spans 45 bases and is read in frame from base 1. For this chain, trimming is 4 bases at the V end and 5 bases at the J end, and the number of junction bases without a gene match is 7. The sample comes from a study of blood T cell repertoires in COVID-19 (TCRdb year 2020). Background on the whole study: Collaborator samples came from the United States, Italy and Spain and covered acute and convalescent phases of COVID-19. The material from the prospective study consisted of cDNA or gDNA derived from T cells, B-cell-depleted T cells, or PBMCs. The dataset comprised deeply sampled blood TCRbeta repertoires from subjects exposed to, actively infected with, or recovered from COVID-19. A freely available public database, intended as a resource for researchers studying the immune response to SARS-CoV-2, is where the repertoires were released. The samples were drawn from two sources: the first 160 participants of the ongoing ImmuneRACE study, and approximately 1,300 subjects contributed by 6 global collaborators. Sample metadata almost always included a de-identified subject ID, COVID-19 status, age in years and sex. Where available, HLA class I and class II types were obtained from metadata supplied by the sample provider rather than from assay-based typing. The paper as a whole reports these results and caveats: How much clinical and demographic metadata was included differed by source and by participant, and the metadata was provided uncurated.

One collaborating source in Seattle enrolled patients during active infection and followed them longitudinally through the course of disease. Each collaborating institution followed its own protocols to collect whole blood in K2EDTA tubes. For TCRbeta analysis, collaborators shipped samples in one of three forms: frozen whole blood, isolated PBMCs, or DNA extracted from either of those sample types. This receptor was taken from a woman aged 40 to 49 with COVID-19, enrolled during active disease. Sequenced material: peripheral blood. This receptor chain uses TRBV3-1 (or the pseudogene TRBV3-2) and TRBJ2-5; the junction holds 10 bases that match TRBD1. The CDR3 sequence is CASSLGQGGRETQYF. The DNA reads TGTGCCAGCAGCCTTGGACAGGGGGGGCGGGAGACCCAGTACTTC.